Below are 17 T cell receptor beta chains sequenced from a single sample in a study of PD-L1 blockade in urothelial cancer. Regarding time point: pretreatment peripheral blood. The data were produced by immunoSEQ multiplex PCR, yet TCRdb's version contains in-frame clones alone and is incomplete. The sample carries 70,000 or so clones, approximately 87% recorded once. Sequenced material: PBMCs, taken around atezolizumab (anti-PD-L1) treatment. These receptors were collected from a man in his 70s with urothelial cancer.

The chain is built from TRBV5-1 and TRBJ2-1, with D unclear. The CDR3 extends over 13 amino acids. V was cut by 0 bases and J by 5 bases, with 6 bases left in between. Germline CDR1 and CDR2: SGHRS and YFSETQ. The DNA for the CDR3 is TGCGCCAGCAGCTTGGTGCGGAACAATGAGCAGTTCTTC. Amino acid sequence: CASSLVRNNEQFF.

The chain joins TRBV7-3 to TRBJ2-7; 11 positions agree with TRBD1. J gave up 2 bases and V 5 bases, and 5 bases lay outside the gene matches. The CDR3 is made up of 15 amino acids. Germline V gene data show CDR1 as SGHTA and CDR2 as FQGTGA. CDR3 amino acids: CASSQGQGVPYEQYF. DNA for the CDR3: TGTGCCAGCAGCCAGGGACAGGGGGTACCCTACGAGCAGTACTTC.

The chain combines TRBV5-1 with TRBJ2-7, with a weak D call TRBD2 (6 bases). This CDR3 is 17 amino acids long. Germline V gene data show CDR1 as SGHRS and CDR2 as YFSETQ. The ends were cut back, 0 bases at V and 3 bases at J, with 19 bases in the middle. CDR3 residues: CASSLVPSAANNYEQYF. CDR3 coding DNA: TGCGCCAGCAGCTTGGTTCCTAGCGCCGCGAATAACTACGAGCAGTACTTC.

The rearrangement joins TRBV10-3 to TRBJ1-1; D not certain. V gave up 3 bases and J gave up 3 bases, with 11 bases separating them. Germline-derived CDR1 and CDR2 are ENHRY and SYGVKD. The CDR3 is 14 amino acids. CDR3 in amino acids: CAISEGPGYTEAFF. The CDR3 nucleotides read TGTGCCATCAGTGAAGGTCCGGGGTACACTGAAGCTTTCTTT.

V gene TRBV5-5 combines with J gene TRBJ1-2; TRBD1 matches at 10 bases. The V gene end was trimmed by 0 bases and the J gene end by 4 bases; junction bases not matched to a gene: 12. The CDR3 runs to 18 residues. CDR1 and CDR2 from the germline V gene are SGHKS and YYEKEE (reference sequence). DNA for the CDR3: TGTGCCAGCAGCTTGGGAATTGGACAGGGGGAGGGGTCCTATGGCTACACCTTC. This gives the protein CASSLGIGQGEGSYGYTF.

The chain uses TRBV6-1 and TRBJ2-7, with 7 bases identical to TRBD1. Germline values: CDR1 MNHNS, CDR2 SASEGT. The V gene end was trimmed by 2 bases and the J gene end by 9 bases; junction bases not matched to a gene: 13. CDR3 size: 15 residues. The CDR3, as DNA: TGTGCCAGCAGTGAACCTTCGGGGACAGCTACCGGGCAGTACTTC. Translated: CASSEPSGTATGQYF.

V is TRBV25-1 and J is TRBJ1-4; 9 nucleotides align to TRBD1. The V gene's germline CDR1 is MGHDK and CDR2 SYGVNS. J lost 8 bases, V lost 3 bases, and 10 bases had no gene match. This CDR3 comprises 16 residues. The CDR3 spells CASSDLPGTGLEKLFF. CDR3 sequence (DNA): TGTGCCAGCAGTGACCTGCCCGGGACAGGGTTAGAAAAACTGTTTTTT.

This clone has a single count. The V gene is TRBV11-2, the J gene TRBJ2-1, with 11 bases matching TRBD2. CDR1 is SGHAT and CDR2 is FQNNGV in the germline V gene. The V segment lost 5 bases and the J segment 4 bases; nucleotides outside the gene matches: 4. The CDR3 is 15 amino acids. The CDR3 DNA sequence: TGTGCCAGCAGCCGTAGCGGGAGGGTTTACAATGAGCAGTTCTTC. Translated: CASSRSGRVYNEQFF.

The chain carries TRBV29-1 and TRBJ1-2; D perhaps matches TRBD1 (6 bases). V lost 7 bases and J 6 bases, leaving 12 bases between the germline ends. Looked up from germline, CDR1 is SQVTM and CDR2 is ANQGSEA. The CDR3 spans 11 residues. As DNA, the CDR3 is TGCAGCGCCCGGACAGTGGATGGCTACACCTTC. It codes for CSARTVDGYTF.

This clone is a singleton in its sample. The rearrangement joins TRBV14 to TRBJ1-5; the D is unclear. From germline, CDR1 is SGHDN and CDR2 FVKESK. Trimming removed 4 bases at V and 1 base at J, with 8 bases between. This CDR3 has 14 amino acids. CDR3 sequence: CASSRPGSNQPQHF. In DNA, the CDR3 is TGTGCCAGCAGCCGACCCGGGAGCAATCAGCCCCAGCATTTT. The full variable domain, completed using reference TRBV14 and TRBJ1-5, is EAGVTQFPSHSVIEKGQTVTLRCDPISGHDNLYWYRRVMGKEIKFLLHFVKESKQDESGMPNNRFLAERTGGTYSTLKVQPAELEDSGVYFCASSRPGSNQPQHFGDGTRLSIL.

The chain joins TRBV5-4 to TRBJ2-7; TRBD2 agrees at 9 bases. This CDR3 has 15 amino acids. From germline, CDR1 is SGHNT and CDR2 YYREEE (reference sequence). With 4 bases clipped from V and 3 bases from J, the junction kept 8 bases outside the gene matches. In DNA form, the CDR3 reads TGTGCCAGCAGCCGGAATGGCGGGGGGGGCTACGAGCAGTACTTC. It codes for CASSRNGGGGYEQYF.

This chain's CDR3 is CASSFQTGNTEAFF. DNA of the CDR3: TGCGCCAGCAGCTTCCAAACGGGGAACACTGAAGCTTTCTTT. The V gene is TRBV4-1, the J gene TRBJ1-1; unclear D gene. The CDR3 loop spans 14 amino acids. Germline CDR1 and CDR2: MGHRA and YSYEKL. Trimming cost V 5 bases and J 1 base, with 11 bases left between them.

This chain uses TRBV28 with TRBJ2-1, with 7 bases aligning to TRBD2. Looked up from germline, CDR1 is MDHEN and CDR2 is SYDVKM. The CDR3 consists of 12 residues. The V segment lost 3 bases and the J segment 8 bases; nucleotides outside the gene matches: 1. The CDR3 bases are TGTGCCAGCAGTTTCCTAGCGGATGAGCAGTTCTTC. This sequence encodes CASSFLADEQFF.

The J gene is TRBJ2-5, the V gene TRBV11-2, with 7 bases fitting TRBD2. The CDR3 sequence is 13 residues long. V was pared by 5 bases and J by 5 bases, with 5 bases of the junction left unmatched. From germline, CDR1 is SGHAT and CDR2 FQNNGV. CDR3 bases: TGTGCCAGCAGCCCGAGCGGGATTGAGACCCAGTACTTC. This gives the protein CASSPSGIETQYF. The variable domain in full, completed from reference TRBV11-2 and TRBJ2-5, reads EAGVAQSPRYKIIEKRQSVAFWCNPISGHATLYWYQQILGQGPKLLIQFQNNGVVDDSQLPKDRFSAERLKGVDSTLKIQPAKLEDSAVYLCASSPSGIETQYFGPGTRLLVL.

V gene TRBV10-3 combines with J gene TRBJ2-7; D possibly corresponds to TRBD1 (5 bases). Trimming removed 8 bases at V and 0 bases at J, with 8 bases between. Germline V CDR1 and CDR2: ENHRY, SYGVKD. The CDR3 is made up of 12 amino acids. CDR3 sequence (DNA): TGTGCCATCTCAGGGTCCTCCTACGAGCAGTACTTC. Its translation is CAISGSSYEQYF.

V is TRBV7-7 and J is TRBJ2-5; D is possibly TRBD1 (6 bases). Trimming cost V 1 base and J 2 bases, with 11 bases left between them. The CDR3 is 15 residues long. The germline V gene encodes CDR1 SSHAT and CDR2 FNYEAQ (reference sequence). The DNA of the CDR3 is TGTGCCAGCAGCTTAGGGGGGACACGACAAGAGACCCAGTACTTC. Translation gives CASSLGGTRQETQYF.

This clone was counted once. The chain links TRBV7-3 to TRBJ2-1; the D is unclear. V was pared by 4 bases and J by 0 bases, with 13 bases between. The CDR3 is 16 amino acids. Germline CDR1 SGHTA, CDR2 FQGTGA. The CDR3 loop is CASSSHPSSSYNEQFF. The CDR3 DNA is TGTGCCAGCAGCTCCCATCCGAGTAGCTCCTACAATGAGCAGTTCTTC.